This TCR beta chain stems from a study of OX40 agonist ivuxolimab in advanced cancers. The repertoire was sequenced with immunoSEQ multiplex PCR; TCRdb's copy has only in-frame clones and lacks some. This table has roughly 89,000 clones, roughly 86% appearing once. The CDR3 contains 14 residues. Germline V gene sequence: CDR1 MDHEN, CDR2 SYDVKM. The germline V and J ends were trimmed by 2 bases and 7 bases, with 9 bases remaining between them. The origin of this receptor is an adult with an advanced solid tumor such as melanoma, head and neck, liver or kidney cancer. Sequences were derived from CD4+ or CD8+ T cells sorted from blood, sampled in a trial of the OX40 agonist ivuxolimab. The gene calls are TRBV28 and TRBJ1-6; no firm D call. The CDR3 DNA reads TGTGCCAGCAGTTTAAAACAAAAAAATTCACCCCTCCACTTT. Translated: CASSLKQKNSPLHF.